These 19 T cell receptor beta chains share one sample of origin, sequenced in a study of cytomegalovirus exposure and HLA in healthy donors. Vbeta (60) and Jbeta (13) primers were used in the PCR. Data came from immunoSEQ multiplex PCR; TCRdb stores just in-frame clones and leaves some out. The sample shows some 150,000 clones, 80% of them seen only once. The sample comprised PBMCs. These receptor sequences come from a man under 40 in good health and CMV-seronegative.

This chain links TRBV7-9 with TRBJ2-3; 13 positions agree with TRBD2. This CDR3 region has 18 residues. Losses at the gene ends were 4 bases for V and 3 bases for J; bases not matched to a gene: 10. The germline V gene encodes CDR1 SEHNR and CDR2 FQNEAQ (reference sequence). DNA of the CDR3: TGTGCCAGCAGCTCACTAGCGGGAGGGGCAGATGGGACAGATACGCAGTATTTT. This sequence encodes CASSSLAGGADGTDTQYF.

The chain uses TRBV19 and TRBJ1-3; 7 nucleotides match TRBD1. CDR1 and CDR2 (germline): LNHDA, SQIVND (reference sequence). The CDR3 totals 17 residues. The junction had 10 bases not matched to a gene; V was cut back by 5 bases and J by 0 bases. CDR3 coding DNA: TGTGCCAGTAGTCACAGGGGCCAGACCGTCTCTGGAAACACCATATATTTT. Its protein product is CASSHRGQTVSGNTIYF.

The chain has TRBV11-2 and TRBJ2-7; perhaps TRBD2 as D (6 bases). This CDR3 spans 15 amino acids. V was pared by 0 bases and J by 5 bases, with 14 bases between. Germline V gene lookup returns CDR1 SGHAT and CDR2 FQNNGV. CDR3 in amino acids: CASSLDSRLVHEQYF. CDR3 nucleotides: TGTGCCAGCAGCTTAGATTCCCGACTAGTTCACGAGCAGTACTTC. Combining the CDR3 with reference TRBV11-2 and TRBJ2-7 gives the whole variable domain EAGVAQSPRYKIIEKRQSVAFWCNPISGHATLYWYQQILGQGPKLLIQFQNNGVVDDSQLPKDRFSAERLKGVDSTLKIQPAKLEDSAVYLCASSLDSRLVHEQYFGPGTRLTVT.

The chain joins TRBV6-1 to TRBJ1-3, with 8 bases aligning to TRBD1. The germline V gene encodes CDR1 MNHNS and CDR2 SASEGT. The CDR3 contains 15 residues. J gave up 5 bases and V 4 bases, and 7 bases lay outside the gene matches. The CDR3 coding sequence is TGTGCCAGCAGTGTGACAGGGGATTCGAGAAACACCATATATTTT. As protein: CASSVTGDSRNTIYF.

The rearrangement uses TRBV7-9 and TRBJ1-1; 7 bases are a match to TRBD1. The CDR3 has 14 residues. Looked up from germline, CDR1 is SEHNR and CDR2 is FQNEAQ (reference sequence). Trimming took 5 bases from V and 0 from J; bases not matched to a gene: 3. DNA for the CDR3: TGTGCCAGCAGCGGGGACAGCCTGAACACTGAAGCTTTCTTT. Residues: CASSGDSLNTEAFF.

This clone appeared a few times. The rearrangement joins TRBV7-9 to TRBJ1-1; possible D gene TRBD1, 5 bases. CDR1 is SEHNR, CDR2 FQNEAQ, per germline (reference sequence). The CDR3 is 11 amino acids. Trimming took 7 bases from V and 3 from J, leaving 6 bases between them. CDR3: CASIQDTEAFF. The CDR3, as DNA: TGTGCCAGCATACAGGACACTGAAGCTTTCTTT.

V is TRBV2 and J is TRBJ1-6; TRBD1 might be the D (5 bases). The CDR3 spans 10 residues. Germline V gene data show CDR1 as SNHLY and CDR2 as FYNNEI. Trimming took off 9 bases at V and 12 bases at J, with 9 bases between the two ends. The CDR3 sequence: CASRGGPLHF. Written as DNA, the CDR3 is TGTGCCAGTCGCGGGGGACCCCTCCACTTT.

The rearrangement joins TRBV7-9 to TRBJ2-3; D is uncertain. The germline V gene has CDR1 SEHNR and CDR2 FQNEAQ (reference sequence). With 6 bases removed from V and 5 bases from J, the gap between germline ends came to 6 bases. CDR3 length: 11 residues. CDR3 loop: CASRELDTQYF. CDR3 in DNA: TGTGCCAGCAGAGAGCTAGATACGCAGTATTTT. Based on the CDR3 plus reference TRBV7-9 and TRBJ2-3, the full variable domain is DTGVSQNPRHKITKRGQNVTFRCDPISEHNRLYWYRQTLGQGPEFLTYFQNEAQLEKSRLLSDRFSAERPKGSFSTLEIQRTEQGDSAMYLCASRELDTQYFGPGTRLTVL.

V usage is TRBV6-5 and J usage is TRBJ1-4, with D perhaps matching TRBD1 (6 bases). Germline assignment: CDR1 MNHEY and CDR2 SVGAGI. Trimming pared 5 bases from V and 8 bases from J, leaving 12 bases between. CDR3 length equals 13 residues. The CDR3 DNA follows: TGTGCCAGCAGTAACAGGGTAAACGAAAAACTGTTTTTT. Translated, it gives CASSNRVNEKLFF.

In this sample, this clone turned up a few times. The gene calls are TRBV7-2 and TRBJ2-5; TRBD1 agrees at 7 bases. The J segment lost 1 base and the V segment lost 2 bases, leaving 4 bases of the junction unmatched. Germline loops: CDR1 SGHTA, CDR2 FQGNSA. The CDR3 spans 15 residues. CDR3 nucleotide sequence: TGTGCCAGCAGCTTAACGACAGGGTCCCAAGAGACCCAGTACTTC. Translating gives CASSLTTGSQETQYF.

The V gene is TRBV2, the J gene TRBJ2-3; 7 bases line up with TRBD2. The CDR3 has 14 residues. The V and J ends lost 5 bases and 5 bases, in that order; junction bases with no gene match: 7. Germline V gene sequence: CDR1 SNHLY, CDR2 FYNNEI. CDR3 loop: CASSLLAGVDTQYF. CDR3 coding DNA: TGTGCCAGCAGTCTATTGGCGGGAGTAGATACGCAGTATTTT.

The V call is TRBV7-8, the J call TRBJ2-2; TRBD1 aligns across 7 bases. This CDR3 is built from 17 residues. In germline, CDR1 is SGHVS, CDR2 FQNEAQ. The junction had 12 bases not matched to a gene; V was cut back by 1 base and J by 7 bases. CDR3 sequence (DNA): TGTGCCAGCAGCTTAGAAGTCGGACAGGTAGTGGTCGGGGAGCTGTTTTTT. Translation: CASSLEVGQVVVGELFF.

This clone was picked up one time. The J gene is TRBJ2-1, the V gene TRBV9, with a tentative D call TRBD1 (5 bases). Trimming pared 0 bases from V and 4 bases from J, leaving 11 bases between. The CDR3 loop spans 15 amino acids. The V gene's germline CDR1 is SGDLS and CDR2 YYNGEE. Written as DNA, the CDR3 is TGTGCCAGCAGCGTAGGGGGCGACCCATACAATGAGCAGTTCTTC. Protein sequence: CASSVGGDPYNEQFF.

The chain employs TRBV27 and TRBJ2-3; D unclear. Trimming took 5 bases from V and 0 from J, leaving 9 bases between them. This CDR3 region has 14 residues. CDR1 MNHEY and CDR2 SMNVEV come from the germline V gene (reference sequence). The CDR3 region has the DNA TGTGCCAGCAGTCCCCCCGGTAGCACAGATACGCAGTATTTT. It encodes CASSPPGSTDTQYF.

The chain links TRBV7-6 to TRBJ2-7, with a weak D call TRBD2 (6 bases). CDR1 and CDR2 (germline): SGHVS, FNYEAQ. The CDR3 totals 15 residues. V was trimmed by 4 bases and J by 0 bases, leaving 13 bases between them. The DNA for the CDR3 is TGTGCCAGCAGCTCCGGGACTTCTAGCTCCTACGAGCAGTACTTC. This sequence encodes CASSSGTSSSYEQYF. Variable domain in full (rest from reference TRBV7-6 and TRBJ2-7): GAGVSQSPRYKVTKRGQDVALRCDPISGHVSLYWYRQALGQGPEFLTYFNYEAQQDKSGLPNDRFSAERPEGSISTLTIQRTEQRDSAMYRCASSSGTSSSYEQYFGPGTRLTVT.

This chain uses TRBV6-1 with TRBJ1-1, with a possible D match to TRBD1 (5 bases). Deletions cut 7 bases from V and 5 bases from J, with 17 bases between. CDR3 length equals 14 residues. Per the germline V gene, CDR1 is MNHNS and CDR2 is SASEGT. The CDR3 DNA reads as TGTGCCAGCAAGTTAAGGGAAGGGGTTACTGAAGCTTTCTTT. As protein: CASKLREGVTEAFF.

Details on this clone: The junction differs from germline at one of its ends, possibly a read error. J is TRBJ1-2 and V is TRBV7-3, with D perhaps TRBD1 (6 bases). This CDR3 is 15 amino acids long. Germline CDR1 and CDR2: SGHTA and FQGTGA. The CDR3 sequence: CAGSLGQGPNYGHTF. The CDR3 DNA reads TGTGCCGGCAGCTTAGGCCAGGGGCCTAACTATGGCCACACCTTC.

This clone was counted only a few times. This sequence joins TRBV25-1 and TRBJ1-6; the D gene is possibly TRBD1 (6 bases). The CDR3 is 16 residues long. Trimming left V 3 bases short and J 8 bases short, with 17 bases between. Germline V gene sequence: CDR1 MGHDK, CDR2 SYGVNS. The CDR3 here is CASSDGERGKYSPLHF. The CDR3 DNA reads TGTGCCAGCAGTGATGGGGAGAGGGGGAAGTATTCACCCCTCCACTTT.

Worth noting for this clone: A junction end diverges from the germline sequence, so it may reflect a read error. The rearrangement joins TRBV5-1 to TRBJ2-3, with unresolved D. Germline V gives CDR1 SGHRS, CDR2 YFSETQ. This CDR3 is built from 14 residues. CDR3 protein: CASSSETRVDTQYF. CDR3 DNA: TGCGCTAGCAGCTCCGAGACACGAGTAGATACGCAGTATTTT.